The clone carrying this TCR beta chain was seen a handful of times. What it recognizes is unknown. PBMCs came from 9 to 10 ml fresh peripheral blood. This CDR3 comprises 16 residues. The ends were cut back, 4 bases at V and 0 bases at J, with 15 bases in the middle. Germline CDR1 is WSHSY and CDR2 is SAAADI. Amplified TCR beta CDR3 regions came from RNA transcripts. First-round RT-PCR of the TCR CDR3 relied on the HTBI primer set. TCRdb reprocessed the multiplex PCR reads via MiXCR and lists one record per CDR3 protein. The table has over 350,000 distinct CDR3 sequences, approximately 15% seen once. This entry belongs to a study of T cells in Graves' hyperthyroidism and ophthalmopathy. In the study overall: Upon initial diagnosis and before any treatment, peripheral blood was collected. Study-level points and caveats: The blood repertoire included most of the expanded thyroid clonotypes above 0.001.

The TCR sequence derives from a man between 18 and 35 years old with Graves' ophthalmopathy. The chain joins TRBV10-2 to TRBJ2-5; maybe TRBD2 (6 bases). Sequenced material: blood. CDR3 sequence: CASSGGSGMYQETQYF. The CDR3 DNA reads as TGCGCCAGCAGTGGCGGTAGCGGCATGTACCAAGAGACCCAGTACTTC.